The 11 T cell receptor beta chains presented below share a single source sample, sequenced in a study of human T cells and chemical hapten exposure. The time point here: patch test 1, 2 weeks after DPC sensitization. As for treatment: therapeutic diphenylcyclopropenone sensitization with weekly scalp DPC. TCRdb recomputed calls from the RACE reads with MiXCR, one row per CDR3 protein. Counted here are 300,000 to 450,000 distinct CDR3 sequences, about 4.4% occurring once; the ten biggest clones make up around 2.3%. The material sequenced was whole blood, taken in connection with sensitization to the hapten diphenylcyclopropenone (DPC). These receptors came from a woman between 50 and 59 years old with alopecia areata. Some clones in this sample may be carry-over from other donors' samples.

This clonotype occurred many times. The chain combines TRBV27 with TRBJ1-5; 12 positions match TRBD1. The CDR3 runs 16 residues. J gave up 5 bases and V 3 bases, and 5 bases lay outside the gene matches. In germline, CDR1 is MNHEY, CDR2 SMNVEV (reference sequence). DNA for the CDR3: TGTGCCAGCAGTTTCTCCTGGGACAGGGGGCATCAGCCCCAGCATTTT. The encoded protein is CASSFSWDRGHQPQHF.

This clonotype was seen ten or more times. The chain is built from TRBV7-8 and TRBJ1-6; 7 bases are a match to TRBD1. The germline CDR1 and CDR2 sequences are SGHVS and FQNEAQ. V shed 1 base, J shed 0 bases, and the junction held 9 bases outside the gene matches. The CDR3 contains 19 residues. The chain's CDR3 is CASSLEDRTGSSYNSPLHF. CDR3 coding DNA: TGTGCCAGCAGCTTAGAAGACAGGACAGGCAGCTCCTATAATTCACCCCTCCACTTT.

This clonotype was seen a few times. The chain joins TRBV3-1 to TRBJ1-1; 8 positions agree with TRBD1. From germline, CDR1 is LGHDT and CDR2 YNNKEL (reference sequence). V gave up 5 bases and J gave up 0 bases; unmatched junction bases: 5. CDR3 length equals 15 residues. The CDR3 DNA reads TGTGCCAGCAGCTTCGACAGGGGAATGAACACTGAAGCTTTCTTT. It codes for CASSFDRGMNTEAFF.

This clonotype was counted ten times or more. This chain links TRBV3-1 with TRBJ2-2; D might be TRBD1 or TRBD2, each matching 5 bases. V was cut by 0 bases and J by 6 bases, with 8 bases left in between. The CDR3 covers 14 residues. Germline CDR1 LGHDT, CDR2 YNNKEL (reference sequence). The CDR3 here is CASSQDVGAGELFF. The DNA for the CDR3 is TGTGCCAGCAGCCAAGATGTGGGGGCCGGGGAGCTGTTTTTT.

The chain combines TRBV13 with TRBJ2-1, with D perhaps assigned TRBD1 or TRBD2 (6 bases each). This CDR3 contains 15 residues. Between the trimmed V and J ends, which lost 5 bases and 7 bases, there was a span of 18 bases. Germline V lookup: CDR1 PRHDT, CDR2 FYEKMQ (reference sequence). Here the CDR3 DNA reads TGTGCCAGCAGCCCCGGTCCGGGGGCCAGTAATGAGCAGTTCTTC. This codes for CASSPGPGASNEQFF.

At least ten counts were recorded for this clonotype. This sequence joins TRBV5-1 and TRBJ2-2; D is uncertain. This CDR3 has 16 amino acids. The germline V gene has CDR1 SGHRS and CDR2 YFSETQ. V gave up 0 bases and J gave up 0 bases, with 9 bases separating them. The CDR3 sequence is CASSLAAGSNTGELFF. The CDR3 nucleotides read TGCGCCAGCAGCTTGGCCGCAGGCTCGAACACCGGGGAGCTGTTTTTT.

This clonotype was seen a few times. The chain couples TRBV25-1 to TRBJ2-2, with 11 positions matching TRBD1. Germline values: CDR1 MGHDK, CDR2 SYGVNS. This CDR3 has 16 amino acids. After removal of 8 bases from V and 2 bases from J, the junction contained 7 bases not matched to a gene. CDR3 protein: CASRLGTGGNTGELFF. CDR3 sequence (DNA): TGTGCCAGCCGCCTAGGGACAGGGGGTAACACCGGGGAGCTGTTTTTT.

This clonotype was counted between two and nine times. This sequence joins TRBV20-1 and TRBJ2-3; TRBD2 agrees at 8 bases. The CDR3 is 15 residues long. J gave up 2 bases and V 5 bases, and 9 bases lay outside the gene matches. Germline loops: CDR1 DFQATT, CDR2 SNEGSKA (reference sequence). The CDR3 DNA reads as TGCAGTGCTCCACCGGGGGGGCGAACCACAGATACGCAGTATTTT. It yields the protein CSAPPGGRTTDTQYF.

V is TRBV19 and J is TRBJ2-2; a weak D match, TRBD2 (6 bases). The CDR3 contains 13 residues. Looked up from germline, CDR1 is LNHDA and CDR2 is SQIVND (reference sequence). V lost 4 bases and J 5 bases, leaving 8 bases between the germline ends. In nucleotides, the CDR3 is TGTGCCAGTAGTACCGGGACTACCGGGGAGCTGTTTTTT. Amino acid sequence: CASSTGTTGELFF.

This clonotype was observed at least ten times. The chain recombines TRBV4-1 with TRBJ2-2; no reliable D call. The V end was cut by 4 bases, the J end by 5 bases, with 11 bases between. Germline-derived CDR1 and CDR2 are MGHRA and YSYEKL. The CDR3 extends over 14 amino acids. CDR3 nucleotide sequence: TGCGCCAGCAGCCCCTCTGCCGGGACCGGGGAGCTGTTTTTT. Translated: CASSPSAGTGELFF.

This clonotype was counted ten times or more. The V gene is TRBV9, the J gene TRBJ2-5, with 10 bases aligning to TRBD2. V shed 4 bases, J shed 5 bases, and the junction held 11 bases outside the gene matches. The CDR3 contains 16 residues. Germline V CDR1 and CDR2: SGDLS, YYNGEE. The CDR3 nucleotides read TGTGCCAGCAGCCCCCTGGGGACTAGCGCGGTGGAGACCCAGTACTTC. The encoded protein is CASSPLGTSAVETQYF.